Sequencing of this T cell receptor (beta chain) was carried out in a study of T-cell reconstitution after alpha-beta-depleted transplantation in children. Preparation of the TCRbeta library used unique molecular identifiers. TCRdb itself ran the PCR reads through MiXCR, one entry per CDR3 protein. The sample lists about 600,000 distinct CDR3 sequences; under 30% were seen once. The clonotype comes from a boy under two years old who had a stem cell transplant for acute myeloid leukemia, so the T cells may come from the graft donor. The sequenced sample was PBMCs, mostly from graft donor cells, obtained 360 days after TCRalphabeta/CD19-depleted stem cell transplant.

CDR3 DNA: TGCAGTGCTCCGCACCGACTAGCGGACTACGAGCAGTACGTC. It codes for CSAPHRLADYEQYV. The chain employs TRBV20-1 and TRBJ2-7; 9 positions agree with TRBD2. The CDR3 consists of 14 residues. V lost 5 bases to trimming and J lost 3 bases; unmatched junction nucleotides: 8. CDR1 is DFQATT, CDR2 SNEGSKA, per germline (reference sequence).